This record concerns one TCR beta chain sequence. This entry is derived from a study of blood T cell repertoires in COVID-19. Study context: PBMCs, B-cell-depleted T cells, or T cells were the source of the cDNA or gDNA that made up the material.

Some clones are missing from TCRdb's copy, which holds only in-frame ones; the method was immunoSEQ multiplex PCR. Among about 260,000 clones, about 89% were seen once, and the ten largest hold more than 1.3%. The V segment lost 4 bases and the J segment 4 bases; nucleotides outside the gene matches: 13. The CDR3 consists of 16 residues. The V gene's germline CDR1 is SGHNT and CDR2 YYREEE (reference sequence). This receptor was obtained from a woman aged 35 to 49 who had recovered from COVID-19. The specimen was peripheral blood. The chain is built from TRBV5-4 and TRBJ2-5, with 7 bases lining up with TRBD1. Here the CDR3 DNA reads TGTGCCAGCAGCCGGGACAGATTTCAAACCGCAGAGACCCAGTACTTC. It is translated as CASSRDRFQTAETQYF.